The entry that follows covers one TCR beta chain sequence. The antigen is not known. The sample originates from a study of T cell responses to AZD1222 COVID-19 vaccine. Generated by immunoSEQ multiplex PCR, the TCRdb table keeps only in-frame clones and is missing some. The sample lists 200,000 to 300,000 clones; 85% to 95% were seen once. Study-level results: A reported finding is that nearly half of spike-specific TCRs target unmutated variant regions. Clonal diversity may have been underestimated, and the donors were mostly white British, with more females than males.

The V end was cut by 3 bases, the J end by 5 bases, with 8 bases between. Germline assignment: CDR1 SNHLY and CDR2 FYNNEI. The CDR3 covers 13 residues. This chain connects TRBV2 to TRBJ1-5; tentative D call: TRBD1 (6 bases). Material: peripheral blood, obtained on day 0 of AZD1222 vaccination. The clonotype originates from an adult in good health. DNA for the CDR3: TGTGCCAGCAGTGATGAGGGGGATCAGCCCCAGCATTTT. This gives the protein CASSDEGDQPQHF.